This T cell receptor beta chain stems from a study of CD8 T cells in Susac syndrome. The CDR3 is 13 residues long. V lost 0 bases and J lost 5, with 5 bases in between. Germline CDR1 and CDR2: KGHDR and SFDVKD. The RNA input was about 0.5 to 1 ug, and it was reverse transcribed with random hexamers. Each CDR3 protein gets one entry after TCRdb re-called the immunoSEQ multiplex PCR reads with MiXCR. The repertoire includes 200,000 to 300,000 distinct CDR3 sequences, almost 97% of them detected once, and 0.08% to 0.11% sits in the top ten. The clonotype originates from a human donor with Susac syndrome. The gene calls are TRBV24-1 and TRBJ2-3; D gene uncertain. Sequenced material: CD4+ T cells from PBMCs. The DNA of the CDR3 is TGTGCCACCAGTGATTTGACAGAAGATACGCAGTATTTT. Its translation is CATSDLTEDTQYF.